The rows below give T cell receptor beta chains drawn from one sample of a study of identical twins. One entry per CDR3 protein, called by TCRdb with MiXCR from the 5' RACE reads. The sample includes hundreds of thousands of distinct CDR3 sequences, approximately 8% of them seen just once. The same sample was also studied in work on yellow fever vaccine responses in identical twins.

The sample comprised memory (CD45RO+) T cells sorted from blood. The receptors shown here come from a woman aged 18-35 years in good health. Both conserved end residues are part of each CDR3. Each record gives: D gene, V gene, J gene, clone size, CDR3 protein, CDR3 DNA. The D gene is left open where the match is weak. Size values are once, few and many counts, or a class for expanded clones, and some rows have none.

-	TRBV5-5	TRBJ2-1	many	CASSLVPRGAYNEQFF	TGTGCCAGCAGCTTGGTCCCCAGGGGAGCCTACAATGAGCAGTTCTTC
-	TRBV6-1	TRBJ1-6	-	CASVQGEGSPLHF	TGTGCCAGCGTACAGGGAGAAGGATCACCCCTCCACTTT
-	TRBV12-3/TRBV12-4	TRBJ2-2	many	CASRTGNTGELFF	TGTGCCAGCAGGACAGGGAACACCGGGGAGCTGTTTTTT
-	TRBV13	TRBJ2-3	-	CASSLGMGTGTDTQYF	TGTGCCAGCAGCTTAGGCATGGGGACTGGCACAGATACGCAGTATTTT
-	TRBV12-5	TRBJ2-1	-	CASGSRTESSYNEQFF	TGTGCTAGTGGTTCCCGAACGGAAAGCTCCTACAATGAGCAGTTCTTC
-	TRBV7-9	TRBJ1-3	-	CASSFTTGLGGNTIYF	TGTGCCAGCAGCTTTACTACAGGGCTGGGAGGAAACACCATATATTTT
-	TRBV18	TRBJ1-2	many	CASSPGIYGYTF	TGTGCCAGCAGCCCCGGGATCTATGGCTACACCTTC
TRBD1	TRBV24-1	TRBJ2-3	-	CATSDSGTGSTDTQYF	TGTGCCACCAGTGATTCCGGGACAGGGAGCACAGATACGCAGTATTTT
TRBD2	TRBV6-1	TRBJ2-2	many	CASSQSAGGGTGELFF	TGTGCCAGCAGTCAGTCCGCGGGGGGAGGCACCGGGGAGCTGTTTTTT
-	TRBV2	TRBJ2-1	few	CASGLTGVYNEQFF	TGTGCCAGCGGGCTGACTGGGGTCTACAATGAGCAGTTCTTC
TRBD1	TRBV10-3	TRBJ2-5	many	CAISPTGTQETQYF	TGTGCCATCAGTCCGACAGGGACCCAAGAGACCCAGTACTTC
TRBD2	TRBV6-1	TRBJ2-1	many	CASTRSGSSYNEQFF	TGTGCCAGCACCCGTAGCGGGAGCTCCTACAATGAGCAGTTCTTC
-	TRBV28	TRBJ2-5	few	CASSPGPSTPETQYF	TGTGCCAGCAGCCCCGGACCCTCGACCCCTGAGACCCAGTACTTC
TRBD1	TRBV18	TRBJ2-3	few	CASSPPGQGWTDTQYF	TGTGCCAGCTCACCACCGGGACAGGGATGGACAGATACGCAGTATTTT
-	TRBV18	TRBJ2-1	few	CASSPFRYNEQFF	TGTGCCAGCTCACCATTCAGATACAATGAGCAGTTCTTC
-	TRBV28	TRBJ1-6	few	CASSSGQYNSPLHF	TGTGCCAGCAGTTCCGGACAGTATAATTCACCCCTCCACTTT
TRBD2	TRBV7-9	TRBJ2-1	-	CASTPRRLAGDNEQFF	TGTGCCAGCACCCCACGAAGACTAGCGGGAGACAATGAGCAGTTCTTC
-	TRBV4-2	TRBJ2-3	few	CASSYGTFTDTQYF	TGTGCCAGCAGTTACGGAACCTTCACAGATACGCAGTATTTT
TRBD2	TRBV5-1	TRBJ2-1	few	CASRPGTSGNYEQFF	TGCGCCAGCAGACCCGGGACTAGCGGGAACTATGAGCAGTTCTTC
-	TRBV19	TRBJ2-2	few	CASSVRGVTGELFF	TGTGCCAGTAGTGTTAGGGGGGTCACCGGGGAGCTGTTTTTT
-	TRBV3-1	TRBJ1-1	-	CASRHGLGDTEAFF	TGTGCCAGCAGACACGGACTTGGGGACACTGAAGCTTTCTTT
-	TRBV29-1	TRBJ2-5	many	CSVEGDNQETQYF	TGCAGCGTTGAGGGTGACAATCAAGAGACCCAGTACTTC
-	TRBV25-1	TRBJ2-6	-	CASSESYGSGANVLTF	TGTGCCAGCAGTGAATCATACGGCTCTGGGGCCAACGTCCTGACTTTC
-	TRBV4-1	TRBJ2-7	-	CASSQGVGLPYEQYF	TGCGCCAGCAGCCAAGGGGTTGGGCTACCCTACGAGCAGTACTTC
TRBD2	TRBV5-1	TRBJ2-1	many	CASMVGSGGLDEQFF	TGCGCCAGCATGGTGGGTAGCGGGGGGTTGGATGAGCAGTTCTTC
-	TRBV5-1	TRBJ2-7	-	CASSLQGSPDEQYF	TGCGCCAGCAGCTTGCAGGGGTCTCCTGACGAGCAGTACTTC
TRBD1	TRBV11-2	TRBJ2-2	few	CASSLDWGQGWTGELFF	TGTGCCAGCAGCTTAGATTGGGGACAGGGGTGGACCGGGGAGCTGTTTTTT
-	TRBV13	TRBJ2-3	many	CASSTTPNTDTQYF	TGTGCCAGCAGCACTACTCCTAACACAGATACGCAGTATTTT
-	TRBV24-1	TRBJ2-1	many	CATSDLWGGKAEQFF	TGTGCCACCAGTGATTTGTGGGGTGGTAAGGCTGAGCAGTTCTTC
-	TRBV28	TRBJ2-3	-	CASSSPLDPSGDTQYF	TGTGCCAGCAGTTCCCCACTTGACCCGTCGGGGGATACGCAGTATTTT
-	TRBV4-2	TRBJ2-2	many	CASSQGVGSVTGELFF	TGTGCCAGCAGCCAAGGTGTAGGCTCAGTTACCGGGGAGCTGTTTTTT
-	TRBV5-1	TRBJ2-1	many	CASSPDSSSYNEQFF	TGCGCCAGCAGCCCGGACAGCAGCTCCTACAATGAGCAGTTCTTC
-	TRBV5-1	TRBJ2-5	few	CASSFGLRGTGETQYF	TGCGCCAGCAGCTTCGGGTTACGCGGGACCGGAGAGACCCAGTACTTC
-	TRBV3-1	TRBJ1-4	few	CASSFSPGEKLFF	TGTGCCAGCAGCTTCTCCCCGGGGGAAAAACTGTTTTTT
TRBD2	TRBV20-1	TRBJ2-1	many	CSAGGLAGGSNEQFF	TGCAGTGCTGGGGGACTAGCGGGAGGGTCCAATGAGCAGTTCTTC
-	TRBV20-1	TRBJ2-5	-	CSANLPGVQETQYF	TGCAGTGCTAACCTACCGGGGGTACAAGAGACCCAGTACTTC
-	TRBV28	TRBJ2-1	-	CASSFGVQFF	TGTGCCAGCAGTTTCGGCGTGCAGTTCTTC
-	TRBV6-5	TRBJ2-1	-	CASRTTGYSYNEQFF	TGTGCCAGCAGAACCACAGGGTATTCCTACAATGAGCAGTTCTTC
-	TRBV28	TRBJ1-4	-	CASRSNNEKLFF	TGTGCCAGCAGAAGCAATAATGAAAAACTGTTTTTT
-	TRBV5-1	TRBJ1-4	few	CASSLEQGANEKLFF	TGCGCCAGCAGCCTTGAACAGGGAGCTAATGAAAAACTGTTTTTT
TRBD2	TRBV7-8	TRBJ2-3	few	CASSLQGGSEGTQYF	TGTGCCAGCAGCTTACAGGGAGGGTCGGAAGGTACGCAGTATTTT
-	TRBV7-6	TRBJ2-7	-	CASSLGSGAWYEQYF	TGTGCCAGCAGCTTAGGTTCGGGGGCTTGGTACGAGCAGTACTTC
TRBD2	TRBV6-1	TRBJ2-1	-	CASTNLAGGTYNEQFF	TGTGCCAGCACCAACCTAGCGGGGGGGACCTACAATGAGCAGTTCTTC
TRBD2	TRBV25-1	TRBJ2-1	many	CASSERTSGRGIEQFF	TGTGCCAGCAGTGAACGGACTAGCGGGAGGGGTATTGAGCAGTTCTTC
TRBD2	TRBV4-2	TRBJ2-5	-	CASSQVRSGGPPQETQYF	TGTGCCAGCAGCCAAGTGAGGAGCGGGGGCCCCCCCCAAGAGACCCAGTACTTC
-	TRBV5-1	TRBJ2-3	many	CASSLALLGSTDTQYF	TGCGCCAGCAGCTTGGCCTTATTAGGTAGCACAGATACGCAGTATTTT
-	TRBV4-1	TRBJ2-1	many	CASSQGVGWSGSSYNEQFF	TGCGCCAGCAGCCAAGGCGTGGGTTGGAGCGGTTCCTCCTACAATGAGCAGTTCTTC
TRBD1	TRBV5-1	TRBJ1-6	many	CASRSGTGRSPLHF	TGCGCCAGCAGATCCGGGACAGGGCGTTCACCCCTCCACTTT
TRBD2	TRBV11-2	TRBJ2-7	-	CASSLGRTSGSQGYEQYF	TGTGCCAGCAGCTTAGGACGGACTAGCGGGAGTCAAGGCTACGAGCAGTACTTC
TRBD1	TRBV15	TRBJ2-7	-	CATSRGTGGEQYF	TGTGCCACCAGCAGAGGGACAGGTGGGGAGCAGTACTTC
-	TRBV5-1	TRBJ2-1	-	CASSLYGGGFNEQFF	TGCGCCAGCAGCTTGTACGGGGGAGGCTTCAATGAGCAGTTCTTC
-	TRBV2	TRBJ2-3	few	CASKVGGLTDTQYF	TGTGCCAGCAAAGTAGGGGGTTTGACAGATACGCAGTATTTT
-	TRBV25-1	TRBJ2-5	many	CASSDVEGNGETQYF	TGTGCCAGCAGTGATGTAGAGGGTAATGGAGAGACCCAGTACTTC
-	TRBV20-1	TRBJ2-5	-	CSAEAVGETQYF	TGCAGCGCGGAAGCGGTTGGGGAGACCCAGTACTTC
-	TRBV7-2	TRBJ2-3	many	CASSLAPQGTDTQYF	TGTGCCAGCAGCTTAGCGCCCCAGGGCACAGATACGCAGTATTTT
-	TRBV18	TRBJ1-2	-	CASSTSGDTNYGYTF	TGTGCCAGCTCCACGAGCGGGGACACTAACTATGGCTACACCTTC
-	TRBV20-1	TRBJ2-2	-	CSARVGTYGELFF	TGCAGTGCTAGAGTGGGGACCTACGGGGAGCTGTTTTTT
-	TRBV15	TRBJ1-6	-	CATSTPAESSPLHF	TGTGCCACCAGCACCCCAGCAGAGAGTTCACCCCTCCACTTT
-	TRBV12-3/TRBV12-4	TRBJ1-3	-	CASSLVRNTIYF	TGTGCCAGCAGTTTAGTGAGAAACACCATATATTTT
-	TRBV5-1	TRBJ1-1	many	CASSSGTWNTEAFF	TGCGCCAGCAGCTCCGGGACATGGAACACTGAAGCTTTCTTT